This TCR beta chain derives from a study of T cells in tumors after PD-1 blockade. Study background: Treatment was either pembrolizumab 200 mg every 3 weeks or cemiplimab 350 mg every 2 weeks. Study-wide results and limits: Some novel exhausted tumor clones appeared in pre-treatment blood, suggesting peripheral recruitment.

The table came from immunoSEQ multiplex PCR; TCRdb's copy has only in-frame clones and leaves some out. The profile shows around 13,000 clones, roughly 80% of them singletons. Worth noting for this clone: The target antigen is unknown.

V lost 7 bases and J lost 10, with 17 bases in between. The germline gives CDR1 MDHEN, CDR2 SYDVKM. The CDR3 spans 14 residues. The rearrangement joins TRBV28 to TRBJ1-6; D is possibly TRBD1 (6 bases). The TCR originated in a human donor with basal cell carcinoma. The material was PBMCs, obtained after anti-PD-1 treatment. For the CDR3, the DNA is TGTGCCAGCACCAGAGGGTGGGGGGCCTCACCCCTCCACTTT. This encodes CASTRGWGASPLHF. Full variable domain (remainder filled in from reference TRBV28 and TRBJ1-6): DVKVTQSSRYLVKRTGEKVFLECVQDMDHENMFWYRQDPGLGLRLIYFSYDVKMKEKGDIPEGYSVSREKKERFSLILESASTNQTSMYLCASTRGWGASPLHFGNGTRLTVT.